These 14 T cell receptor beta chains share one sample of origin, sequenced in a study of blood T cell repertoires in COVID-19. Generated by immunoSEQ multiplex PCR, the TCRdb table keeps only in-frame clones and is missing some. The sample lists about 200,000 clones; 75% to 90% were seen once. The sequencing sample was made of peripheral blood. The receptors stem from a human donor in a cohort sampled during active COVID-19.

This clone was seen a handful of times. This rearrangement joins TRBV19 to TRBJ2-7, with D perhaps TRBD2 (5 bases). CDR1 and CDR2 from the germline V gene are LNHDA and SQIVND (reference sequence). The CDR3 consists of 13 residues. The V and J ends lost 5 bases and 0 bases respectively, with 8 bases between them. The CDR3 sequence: CASSPDYSYEQYF. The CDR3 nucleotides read TGTGCCAGTAGTCCCGACTACTCCTACGAGCAGTACTTC.

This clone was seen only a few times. CDR3 sequence: CASSLDRLNQPQHF. CDR3 in DNA: TGTGCCAGCAGCTTGGACAGACTCAATCAGCCCCAGCATTTT. The chain uses TRBV7-9 and TRBJ1-5, with D maybe TRBD1 (6 bases). This CDR3 spans 14 amino acids. Germline CDR1 is SEHNR and CDR2 is FQNEAQ (reference sequence). Deletions cut 3 bases from V and 3 bases from J, with 9 bases between.

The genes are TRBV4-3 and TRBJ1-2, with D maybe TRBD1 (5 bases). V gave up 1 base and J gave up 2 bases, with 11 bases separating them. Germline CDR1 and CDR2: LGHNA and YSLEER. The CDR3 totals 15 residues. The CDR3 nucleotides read TGCGCCAGCAGCCAAGTTTGGGGGGTCAACTATGGCTACACCTTC. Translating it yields CASSQVWGVNYGYTF.

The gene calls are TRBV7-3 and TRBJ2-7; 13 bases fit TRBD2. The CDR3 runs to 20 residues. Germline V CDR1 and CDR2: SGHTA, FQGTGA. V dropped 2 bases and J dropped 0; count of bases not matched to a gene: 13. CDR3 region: CASSLPTRGLAGLGSYEQYF. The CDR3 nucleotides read TGTGCCAGCAGCTTACCCACCAGGGGACTAGCGGGGTTGGGCTCCTACGAGCAGTACTTC.

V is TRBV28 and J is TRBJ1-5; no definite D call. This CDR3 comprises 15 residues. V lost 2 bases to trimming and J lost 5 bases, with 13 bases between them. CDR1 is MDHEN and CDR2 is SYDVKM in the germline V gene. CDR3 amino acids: CASSLMGMGDQPQHF. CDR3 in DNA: TGTGCCAGCAGTTTAATGGGGATGGGAGATCAGCCCCAGCATTTT.

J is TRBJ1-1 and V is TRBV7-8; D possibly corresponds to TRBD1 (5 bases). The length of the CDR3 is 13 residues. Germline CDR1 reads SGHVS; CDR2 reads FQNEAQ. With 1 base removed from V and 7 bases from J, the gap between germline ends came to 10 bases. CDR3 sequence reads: CASSLVGLGEAFF. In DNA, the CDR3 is TGTGCCAGCAGCTTAGTGGGGCTCGGTGAAGCTTTCTTT.

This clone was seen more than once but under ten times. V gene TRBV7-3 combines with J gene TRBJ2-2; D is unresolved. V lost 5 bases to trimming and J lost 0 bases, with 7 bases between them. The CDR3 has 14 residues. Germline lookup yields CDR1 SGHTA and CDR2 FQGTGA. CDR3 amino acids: CASSRSPNTGELFF. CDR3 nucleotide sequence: TGTGCCAGCAGCCGGTCGCCGAACACCGGGGAGCTGTTTTTT.

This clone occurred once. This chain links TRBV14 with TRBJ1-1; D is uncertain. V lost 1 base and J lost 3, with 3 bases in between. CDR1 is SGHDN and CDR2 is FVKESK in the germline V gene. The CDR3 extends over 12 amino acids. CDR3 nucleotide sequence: TGTGCCAGCAGCCAAGCTTACACTGAAGCTTTCTTT. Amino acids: CASSQAYTEAFF.

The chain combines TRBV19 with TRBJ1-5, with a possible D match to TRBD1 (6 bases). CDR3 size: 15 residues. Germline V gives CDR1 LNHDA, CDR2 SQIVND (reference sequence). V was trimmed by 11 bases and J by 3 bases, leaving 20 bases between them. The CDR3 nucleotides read TGTGCCTCGTACGGGGGGACATACCCCAATCAGCCCCAGCATTTT. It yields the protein CASYGGTYPNQPQHF.

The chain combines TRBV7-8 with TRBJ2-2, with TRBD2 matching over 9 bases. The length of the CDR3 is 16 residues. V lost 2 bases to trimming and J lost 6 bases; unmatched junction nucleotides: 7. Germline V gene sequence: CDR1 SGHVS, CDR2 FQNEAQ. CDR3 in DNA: TGTGCCAGCAGCTTAAGCCTAGCGGGATCCCCCGGGGAGCTGTTTTTT. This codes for CASSLSLAGSPGELFF.

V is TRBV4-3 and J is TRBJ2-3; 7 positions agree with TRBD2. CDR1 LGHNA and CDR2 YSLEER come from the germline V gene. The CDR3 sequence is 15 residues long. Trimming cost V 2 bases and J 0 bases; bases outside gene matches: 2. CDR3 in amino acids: CASSQLSGSTDTQYF. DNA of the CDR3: TGCGCCAGCAGCCAACTTAGCGGGAGCACAGATACGCAGTATTTT.

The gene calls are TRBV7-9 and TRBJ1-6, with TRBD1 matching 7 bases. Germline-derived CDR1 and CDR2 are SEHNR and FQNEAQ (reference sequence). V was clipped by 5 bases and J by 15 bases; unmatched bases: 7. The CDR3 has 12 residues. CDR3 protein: CASSLQGRSLHF. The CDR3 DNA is TGTGCCAGCAGCCTACAGGGGCGGAGCCTCCACTTT. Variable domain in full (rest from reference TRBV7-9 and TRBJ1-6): DTGVSQNPRHKITKRGQNVTFRCDPISEHNRLYWYRQTLGQGPEFLTYFQNEAQLEKSRLLSDRFSAERPKGSFSTLEIQRTEQGDSAMYLCASSLQGRSLHFGNGTRLTVT.

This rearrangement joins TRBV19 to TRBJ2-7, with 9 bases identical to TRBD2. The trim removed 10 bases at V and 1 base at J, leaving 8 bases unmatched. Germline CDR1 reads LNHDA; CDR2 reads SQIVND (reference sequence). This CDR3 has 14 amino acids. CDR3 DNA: TGTGCCACGAGCAGGGCGGGAGGGTCCTACGAGCAGTACTTC. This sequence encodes CATSRAGGSYEQYF.

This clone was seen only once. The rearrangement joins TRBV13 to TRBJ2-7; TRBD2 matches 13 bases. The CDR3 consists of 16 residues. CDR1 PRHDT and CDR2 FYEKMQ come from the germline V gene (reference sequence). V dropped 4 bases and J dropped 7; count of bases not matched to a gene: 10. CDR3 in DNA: TGTGCCAGCAGCTCTACGGGGACTAGCGGGATGTTAGAGCAGTACTTC. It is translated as CASSSTGTSGMLEQYF.